These 8 T cell receptor beta chains came from one sample sequenced in a study of shared T cell receptors in the human thymus. Sequencing was performed with immunoSEQ multiplex PCR; in TCRdb, only in-frame clones are kept and a portion is missing. This sample has about 660,000 clones, with 85% to 90% found just once. The sample was also reused in another study, on human thymus T cells.

The sample consisted of thymocytes. The receptors here all came from a boy under two years old with a congenital heart defect.

The sample holds a few counts of this clone. The chain uses TRBV30 and TRBJ2-5; 7 bases fit TRBD2. Germline CDR1 is GTSNPN and CDR2 is SVGIG (reference sequence). This CDR3 region has 16 residues. With V trimmed by 6 bases and J by 2 bases, 15 bases remained unmatched. CDR3: CACMGPYIAGQETQYF. DNA of the CDR3: TGTGCCTGCATGGGACCTTACATAGCGGGTCAAGAGACCCAGTACTTC.

V gene TRBV11-2 combines with J gene TRBJ2-7; D unclear. CDR1 is SGHAT and CDR2 is FQNNGV in the germline V gene. The CDR3 has 14 amino acids. Trimming took off 0 bases at V and 6 bases at J, with 12 bases between the two ends. Here the CDR3 DNA reads TGTGCCAGCAGCTTAGAAGTTTGGCACCGCGAGCAGTACTTC. Translated, it gives CASSLEVWHREQYF.

The V gene is TRBV9, the J gene TRBJ2-1; 11 bases fit TRBD2. Germline trimming cut 3 bases from V and 7 bases from J; bases unmatched to any gene: 6. Per the germline V gene, CDR1 is SGDLS and CDR2 is YYNGEE. The CDR3 sequence is 15 residues long. Here the CDR3 reads CASSGGGLAENEQFF. For the CDR3, the DNA is TGTGCCAGCAGCGGGGGGGGACTAGCGGAGAATGAGCAGTTCTTC. The whole variable domain, filled in from reference TRBV9 and TRBJ2-1, reads DSGVTQTPKHLITATGQRVTLRCSPRSGDLSVYWYQQSLDQGLQFLIQYYNGEERAKGNILERFSAQQFPDLHSELNLSSLELGDSALYFCASSGGGLAENEQFFGPGTRLTVL.

The chain joins TRBV11-2 to TRBJ2-5; tentatively, D is TRBD2 (5 bases). Trimming took 6 bases from V and 0 from J, leaving 20 bases between them. The CDR3 covers 17 residues. Germline-derived CDR1 and CDR2 are SGHAT and FQNNGV. The CDR3 nucleotides read TGTGCCAGCAGTCCGTGCGGGCTAGCCCATTACCAAGAGACCCAGTACTTC. It yields the protein CASSPCGLAHYQETQYF.

The chain carries TRBV18 and TRBJ2-3; TRBD2 aligns across 9 bases. The CDR3 spans 20 residues. Germline V gene lookup returns CDR1 KGHSH and CDR2 LQKENI. V lost 0 bases and J lost 1; bases outside the gene matches: 14. The DNA for the CDR3 is TGTGCCAGCTCACCACCGGAGCTAGCGGGAACGGGGCTTGGCACAGATACGCAGTATTTT. Its protein product is CASSPPELAGTGLGTDTQYF.

This clone was found once. The J gene is TRBJ2-7, the V gene TRBV30; TRBD1 matches 11 bases. The CDR3 has 14 amino acids. Per germline, CDR1 GTSNPN and CDR2 SVGIG (reference sequence). The J segment lost 7 bases and the V segment lost 0 bases, leaving 5 bases of the junction unmatched. CDR3 residues: CAWSVGQGALEQYF. The CDR3, as DNA: TGTGCCTGGAGTGTTGGACAGGGGGCTTTAGAGCAGTACTTC.

This chain joins TRBV5-1 and TRBJ2-2, with TRBD2 matching 14 bases. There are 17 residues in the CDR3. V lost 4 bases to trimming and J lost 4 bases; unmatched junction nucleotides: 6. Per germline, CDR1 SGHRS and CDR2 YFSETQ. CDR3 DNA: TGCGCCAGCAGCCCGGGACTAGCGGGGGAAGGCACCGGGGAGCTGTTTTTT. This sequence encodes CASSPGLAGEGTGELFF.

This clone showed up just once. The V and J genes are TRBV10-3 and TRBJ2-5, with D perhaps matching TRBD1 (6 bases). CDR3 length: 14 amino acids. The germline V gene encodes CDR1 ENHRY and CDR2 SYGVKD. V was pared by 0 bases and J by 5 bases, with 10 bases between. CDR3 loop: CAISESHRGETQYF. For the CDR3, the DNA is TGTGCCATCAGTGAGTCCCATAGGGGGGAGACCCAGTACTTC.